This T cell receptor (beta chain) is drawn from a study of T cell responses to AZD1222 COVID-19 vaccine. Regarding the study as a whole: Unmutated variant regions are reportedly targeted by nearly half of spike-specific TCRs.

Researchers grouped second doses given at about 4 or about 12 weeks into one pool. Sequenced by immunoSEQ multiplex PCR; TCRdb stores in-frame clones only, minus some. The table has approximately 300,000 clones, about 94% seen once; the top ten hold roughly 0.51%. Germline-derived CDR1 and CDR2 are LGHDT and YNNKEL (reference sequence). V lost 2 bases, J lost 6 bases, and 4 bases stayed unmatched. The CDR3 spans 14 residues. Only a few counts were recorded for this clone. Its matching antigen is unknown. Sequenced here: peripheral blood, sampled 28 days after the second AZD1222 dose. The TCR sequence derives from an adult who received the AZD1222 COVID-19 vaccine. The V call is TRBV3-1 (or the pseudogene TRBV3-2), the J call TRBJ1-5, with 7 bases lining up with TRBD1. As DNA, the CDR3 is TGTGCCAGCAGCCAATTCTCAGGGGGTCAGCCCCAGCATTTT. This gives the protein CASSQFSGGQPQHF.